The T cell receptor (beta chain) described here comes from a study of blood T cell repertoires in COVID-19. The wider study: Sample material is recorded as cDNA or gDNA derived from T cells, B-cell-depleted T cells, or PBMCs.

While infection was still active, Seattle patients were enrolled and then followed longitudinally. The CDR3 contains 18 residues. This clone was found a few times. TCRdb keeps only in-frame clones here, not all; method: immunoSEQ multiplex PCR. The table lists some 200,000 clones, roughly 76% of them singletons. The sample consisted of peripheral blood. The chain links TRBV21-1 to TRBJ1-1; the table assigns TRBD1, which was not confirmed against the DNA. TRBV21-1 is tagged as a pseudogene. The receptor was derived from a woman aged 40 to 49 with COVID-19, enrolled during active disease. The CDR3: CASSNEGQGLSMNTEAFF. CDR3 in DNA: TGTGCCAGCAGCAATGAGGGACAGGGCCTATCTATGAACACTGAAGCTTTCTTT.